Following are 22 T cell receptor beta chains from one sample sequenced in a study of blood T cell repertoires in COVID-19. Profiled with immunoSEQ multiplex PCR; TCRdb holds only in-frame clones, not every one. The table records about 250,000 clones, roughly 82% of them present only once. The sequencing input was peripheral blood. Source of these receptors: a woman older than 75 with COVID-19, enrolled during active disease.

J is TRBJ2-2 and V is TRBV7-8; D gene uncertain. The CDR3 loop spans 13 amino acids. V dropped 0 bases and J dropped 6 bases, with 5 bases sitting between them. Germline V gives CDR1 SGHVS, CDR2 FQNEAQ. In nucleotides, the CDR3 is TGTGCCAGCAGCTTAGCGACTTCCGGGGAGCTGTTTTTT. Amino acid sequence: CASSLATSGELFF.

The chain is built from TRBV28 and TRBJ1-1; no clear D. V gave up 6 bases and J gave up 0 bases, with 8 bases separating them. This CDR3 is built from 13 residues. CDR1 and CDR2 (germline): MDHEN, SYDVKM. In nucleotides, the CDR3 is TGTGCCAGCAGCCCCCACATGAACACTGAAGCTTTCTTT. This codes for CASSPHMNTEAFF.

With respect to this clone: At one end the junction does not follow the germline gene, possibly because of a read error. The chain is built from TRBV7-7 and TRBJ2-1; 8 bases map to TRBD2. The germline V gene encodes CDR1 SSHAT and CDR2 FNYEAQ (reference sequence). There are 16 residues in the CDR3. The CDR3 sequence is CASSLAGRGGYNEQFF. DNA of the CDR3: TGTGCTAGCAGCTTAGCGGGGAGGGGTGGGTACAATGAGCAGTTCTTC.

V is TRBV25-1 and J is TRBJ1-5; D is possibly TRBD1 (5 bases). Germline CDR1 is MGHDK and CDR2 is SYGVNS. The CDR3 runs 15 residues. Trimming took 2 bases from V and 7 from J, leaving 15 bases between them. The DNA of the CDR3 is TGTGCCAGCAGTGAAGGAGGAGGGGCAAGGCAGCCCCAGCATTTT. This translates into CASSEGGGARQPQHF.

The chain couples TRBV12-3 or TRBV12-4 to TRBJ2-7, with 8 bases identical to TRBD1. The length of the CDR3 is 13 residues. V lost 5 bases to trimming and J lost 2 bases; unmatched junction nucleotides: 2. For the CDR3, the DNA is TGTGCCAGCAGTCGACAGGGGCCCTACGAGCAGTACTTC. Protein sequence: CASSRQGPYEQYF.

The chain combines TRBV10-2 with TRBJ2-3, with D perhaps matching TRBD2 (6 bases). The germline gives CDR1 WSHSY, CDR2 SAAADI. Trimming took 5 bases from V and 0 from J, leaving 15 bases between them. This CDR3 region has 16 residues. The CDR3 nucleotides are TGCGCCAGCAGTATCTCTGGCGGGGTGAGCACAGATACGCAGTATTTT. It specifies CASSISGGVSTDTQYF.

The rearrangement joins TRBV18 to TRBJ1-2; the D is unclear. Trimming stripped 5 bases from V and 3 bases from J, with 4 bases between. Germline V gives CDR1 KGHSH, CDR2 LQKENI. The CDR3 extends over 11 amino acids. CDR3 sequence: CASSVDYGYTF. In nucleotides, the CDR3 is TGTGCCAGCTCAGTCGACTATGGCTACACCTTC.

The CDR3: CASSERYTEAFF. Here the CDR3 DNA reads TGTGCCAGTAGTGAACGGTACACTGAAGCTTTCTTT. This chain links TRBV19 with TRBJ1-1, with D uncertain. Trimming pared 5 bases from V and 3 bases from J, leaving 7 bases between. The CDR3 runs to 12 residues. Per the germline V gene, CDR1 is LNHDA and CDR2 is SQIVND (reference sequence).

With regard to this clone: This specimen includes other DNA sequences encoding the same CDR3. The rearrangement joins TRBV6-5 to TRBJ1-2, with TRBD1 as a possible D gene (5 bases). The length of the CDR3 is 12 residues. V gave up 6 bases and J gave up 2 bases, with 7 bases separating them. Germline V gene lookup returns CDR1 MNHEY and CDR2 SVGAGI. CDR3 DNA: TGTGCCAGCAGCCAGGGAAACTATGGCTACACCTTC. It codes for CASSQGNYGYTF.

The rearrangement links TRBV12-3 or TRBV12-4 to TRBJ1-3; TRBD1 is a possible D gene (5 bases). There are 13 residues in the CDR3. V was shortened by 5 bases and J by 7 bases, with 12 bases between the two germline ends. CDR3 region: CASSAGLSNTIYF. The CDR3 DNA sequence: TGTGCCAGCAGTGCGGGACTCTCTAACACCATATATTTT.

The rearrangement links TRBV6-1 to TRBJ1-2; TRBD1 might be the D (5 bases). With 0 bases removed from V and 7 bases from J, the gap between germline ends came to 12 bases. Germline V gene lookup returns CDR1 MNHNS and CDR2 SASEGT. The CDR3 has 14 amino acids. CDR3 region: CASSEAPGNRGYTF. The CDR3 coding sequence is TGTGCCAGCAGTGAAGCCCCAGGGAATCGTGGCTACACCTTC.

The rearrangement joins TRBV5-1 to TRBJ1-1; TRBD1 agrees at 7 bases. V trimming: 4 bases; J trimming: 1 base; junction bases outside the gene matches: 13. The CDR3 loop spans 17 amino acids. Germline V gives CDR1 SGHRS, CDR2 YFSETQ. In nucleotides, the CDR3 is TGCGCCAGCAGCCTCCCGTACAGGGGTAATAAGAACACTGAAGCTTTCTTT. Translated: CASSLPYRGNKNTEAFF.

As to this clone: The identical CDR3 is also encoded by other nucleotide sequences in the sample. The CDR3 here is CASSLGGGNQPQHF. The CDR3, as DNA: TGTGCCAGCAGCTTAGGGGGCGGCAATCAGCCCCAGCATTTT. This sequence joins TRBV7-8 and TRBJ1-5, with D possibly matching TRBD1 (5 bases). V gave up 1 base and J gave up 2 bases, with 6 bases separating them. CDR1 and CDR2 (germline): SGHVS, FQNEAQ. The CDR3 runs 14 residues. The whole variable domain, remainder taken from reference TRBV7-8 and TRBJ1-5, is GAGVSQSPRYKVAKRGQDVALRCDPISGHVSLFWYQQALGQGPEFLTYFQNEAQLDKSGLPSDRFFAERPEGSVSTLKIQRTQQEDSAVYLCASSLGGGNQPQHFGDGTRLSIL.

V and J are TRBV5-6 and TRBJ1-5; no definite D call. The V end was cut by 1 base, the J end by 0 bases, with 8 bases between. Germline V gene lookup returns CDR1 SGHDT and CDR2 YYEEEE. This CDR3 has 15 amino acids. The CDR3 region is CASSLFTLSNQPQHF. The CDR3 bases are TGTGCCAGCAGCTTGTTTACTCTTAGCAATCAGCCCCAGCATTTT.

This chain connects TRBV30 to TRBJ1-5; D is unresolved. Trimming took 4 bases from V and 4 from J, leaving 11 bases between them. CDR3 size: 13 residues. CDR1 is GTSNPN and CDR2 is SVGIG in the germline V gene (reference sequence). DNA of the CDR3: TGTGCCTGGACTTCAAGCCTGAATCAGCCCCAGCATTTT. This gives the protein CAWTSSLNQPQHF.

Written as DNA, the CDR3 is TGTGCCAGTAGTCGGGACAGGGGCTACACTGAAGCTTTCTTT. It encodes CASSRDRGYTEAFF. The chain joins TRBV19 to TRBJ1-1, with 10 bases lining up with TRBD1. Germline CDR1 is LNHDA and CDR2 is SQIVND (reference sequence). V trimming: 5 bases; J trimming: 3 bases; junction bases outside the gene matches: 3. The CDR3 has 14 residues.

CDR3 in DNA: TGTGCCATCAGACGGGCGGGGACTGAAGCTTTCTTT. It codes for CAIRRAGTEAFF. This chain links TRBV10-3 with TRBJ1-1; D gene uncertain. The CDR3 consists of 12 residues. V was clipped by 6 bases and J by 5 bases, with 10 bases between them. Germline lookup yields CDR1 ENHRY and CDR2 SYGVKD.

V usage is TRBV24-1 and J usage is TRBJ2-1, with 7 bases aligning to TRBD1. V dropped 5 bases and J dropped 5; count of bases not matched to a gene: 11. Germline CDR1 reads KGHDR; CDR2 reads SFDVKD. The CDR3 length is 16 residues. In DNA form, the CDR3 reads TGTGCCACCAGTGGCCATGACAGGGAATCGCACAATGAGCAGTTCTTC. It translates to CATSGHDRESHNEQFF.

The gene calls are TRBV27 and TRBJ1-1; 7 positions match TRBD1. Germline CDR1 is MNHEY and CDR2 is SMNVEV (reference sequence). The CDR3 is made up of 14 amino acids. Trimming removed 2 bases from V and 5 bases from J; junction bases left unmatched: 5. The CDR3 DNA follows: TGTGCCAGCAGTTTAGAGACAGGGCGGACTGAAGCTTTCTTT. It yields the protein CASSLETGRTEAFF.

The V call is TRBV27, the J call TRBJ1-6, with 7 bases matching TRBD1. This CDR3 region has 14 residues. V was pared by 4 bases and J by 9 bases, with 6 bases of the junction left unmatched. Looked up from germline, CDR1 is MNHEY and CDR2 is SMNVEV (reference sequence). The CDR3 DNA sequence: TGTGCCAGCAGTTACAGGGGTAGAGGTTCACCCCTCCACTTT. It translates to CASSYRGRGSPLHF.

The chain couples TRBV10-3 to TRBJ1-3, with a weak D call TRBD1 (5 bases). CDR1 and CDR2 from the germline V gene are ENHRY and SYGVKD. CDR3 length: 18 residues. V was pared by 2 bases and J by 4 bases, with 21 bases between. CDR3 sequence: CAISEMGGTPRSGNTIYF. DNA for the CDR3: TGTGCCATCAGTGAGATGGGGGGTACTCCTCGGTCCGGAAACACCATATATTTT.

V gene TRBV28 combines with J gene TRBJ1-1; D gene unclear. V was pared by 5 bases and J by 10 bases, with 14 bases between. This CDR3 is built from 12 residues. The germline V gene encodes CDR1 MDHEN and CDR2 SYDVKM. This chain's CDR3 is CASSALMAGAFF. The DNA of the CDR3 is TGTGCCAGCAGTGCCCTGATGGCGGGAGCTTTCTTT.